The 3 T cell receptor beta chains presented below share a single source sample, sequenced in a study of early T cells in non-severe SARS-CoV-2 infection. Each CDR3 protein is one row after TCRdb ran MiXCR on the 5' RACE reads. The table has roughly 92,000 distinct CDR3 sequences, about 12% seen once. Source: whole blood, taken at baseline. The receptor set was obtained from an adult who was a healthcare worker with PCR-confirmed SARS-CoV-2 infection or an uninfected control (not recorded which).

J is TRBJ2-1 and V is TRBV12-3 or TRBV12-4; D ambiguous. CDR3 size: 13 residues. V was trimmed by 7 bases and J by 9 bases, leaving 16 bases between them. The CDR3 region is CASTSEPVPEQFF. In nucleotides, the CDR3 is TGTGCCAGCACCTCCGAGCCGGTTCCTGAGCAGTTCTTC.

CDR3 nucleotides: TGTGCCTGGAGTTCTTGGGGAGGGGCTAGGACTGAAGCTTTCTTT. It translates to CAWSSWGGARTEAFF. The chain is built from TRBV30 and TRBJ1-1, with a tentative D call TRBD1 (5 bases). CDR1 is GTSNPN and CDR2 is SVGIG in the germline V gene (reference sequence). The CDR3 has 15 residues. V was trimmed by 2 bases and J by 5 bases, leaving 18 bases between them.

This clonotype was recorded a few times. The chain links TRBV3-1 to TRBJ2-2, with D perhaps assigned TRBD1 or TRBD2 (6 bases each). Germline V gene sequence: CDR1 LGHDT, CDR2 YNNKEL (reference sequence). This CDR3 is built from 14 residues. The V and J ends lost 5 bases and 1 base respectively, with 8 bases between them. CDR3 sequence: CASSKGGNTGELFF. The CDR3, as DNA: TGTGCCAGCAGCAAGGGGGGGAACACCGGGGAGCTGTTTTTT.